The 19 T cell receptor beta chains reported below all come from one sample, sequenced in a study of T-cell memory formation after mild COVID-19. From the 5' RACE reads, TCRdb called clonotypes with MiXCR, one entry per CDR3 protein. This sample has about 350,000 distinct CDR3 sequences; around 13% occur once, and the top ten carry 22%. The sample taken for sequencing was PBMCs or a T cell subset sorted from them (not recorded which). Receptors were obtained from a man in his late teens or twenties who had mild COVID-19 (a few samples of this study predate the infection). Cell type and time point are not known.

This clonotype showed up just a few times. The chain uses TRBV5-1 and TRBJ1-2, with 11 bases lining up with TRBD1. This CDR3 is 19 amino acids long. Germline loops: CDR1 SGHRS, CDR2 YFSETQ. V lost 3 bases, J lost 3 bases, and 16 bases stayed unmatched. The CDR3, as DNA: TGCGCCAGCAGCTCCTACGAATCTTCCGGGACAGGGGGGTACTATGGCTACACCTTC. It yields the protein CASSSYESSGTGGYYGYTF. Full variable domain (outside the CDR3, taken from reference TRBV5-1 and TRBJ1-2): KAGVTQTPRYLIKTRGQQVTLSCSPISGHRSVSWYQQTPGQGLQFLFEYFSETQRNKGNFPGRFSGRQFSNSRSEMNVSTLELGDSALYLCASSSYESSGTGGYYGYTFGSGTRLTVV.

The chain has TRBV5-1 and TRBJ2-1; 10 bases match TRBD2. Germline V gene sequence: CDR1 SGHRS, CDR2 YFSETQ. Trimming at V came to 2 bases and at J to 7 bases, leaving 6 bases not matched to a gene. This CDR3 contains 15 residues. CDR3 nucleotides: TGCGCCAGCAGCTTAGCGGGGGGGCCATGGAATGAGCAGTTCTTC. Its translation: CASSLAGGPWNEQFF.

This chain links TRBV12-3 or TRBV12-4 with TRBJ2-1, with TRBD2 matching 8 bases. This CDR3 comprises 19 residues. V lost 5 bases to trimming and J lost 5 bases; unmatched junction nucleotides: 20. The CDR3 DNA reads TGTGCCAGCAGTAGGGGACTAGACGAATTCCAGTATAGGAACAATGAGCAGTTCTTC. Its translation: CASSRGLDEFQYRNNEQFF.

This clonotype was counted only a few times. This chain joins TRBV18 and TRBJ1-1; 8 nucleotides match TRBD1. Germline CDR1 is KGHSH and CDR2 is LQKENI. V dropped 3 bases and J dropped 4; count of bases not matched to a gene: 7. The CDR3 loop spans 15 amino acids. The CDR3 protein is CASSPSGGAGTEAFF. Written as DNA, the CDR3 is TGTGCCAGCTCACCCTCAGGGGGCGCTGGCACTGAAGCTTTCTTT.

This sequence joins TRBV25-1 and TRBJ1-4, with unresolved D. The CDR3 covers 17 residues. Between the trimmed V and J ends, which lost 6 bases and 1 base, there was a span of 18 bases. Per germline, CDR1 MGHDK and CDR2 SYGVNS. This chain's CDR3 is CASSQRFGKLTNEKLFF. The CDR3 coding sequence is TGTGCCAGCAGCCAACGATTTGGCAAATTAACTAATGAAAAACTGTTTTTT.

The chain has TRBV19 and TRBJ1-5; tentatively, D is TRBD1 (6 bases). The CDR3 is 14 amino acids. Per the germline V gene, CDR1 is LNHDA and CDR2 is SQIVND (reference sequence). The ends were cut back, 9 bases at V and 9 bases at J, with 21 bases in the middle. DNA of the CDR3: TGTGCCAGCCGGCCTCGGGGGGCCCCAGGGCCCCAGCATTTT. It is translated as CASRPRGAPGPQHF.

There are a few counts of this clonotype. The genes are TRBV7-2 and TRBJ2-7, with 11 bases fitting TRBD1. The V and J ends lost 5 bases and 2 bases, in that order; junction bases with no gene match: 2. The germline V gene encodes CDR1 SGHTA and CDR2 FQGNSA. CDR3 length: 14 amino acids. CDR3 region: CASSLDRGPYEQYF. The CDR3 nucleotides read TGTGCCAGCAGCCTGGACAGGGGGCCCTACGAGCAGTACTTC.

DNA of the CDR3: TGTGCCAGCAGCTTAGCGCAAATCTCCTACAATGAGCAGTTCTTC. This gives the protein CASSLAQISYNEQFF. The chain has TRBV7-2 and TRBJ2-1, with D uncertain. Looked up from germline, CDR1 is SGHTA and CDR2 is FQGNSA. The CDR3 is made up of 15 amino acids. V was trimmed by 0 bases and J by 0 bases, leaving 6 bases between them.

V gene TRBV7-9 combines with J gene TRBJ2-3; 10 positions match TRBD1. Germline CDR1 and CDR2: SEHNR and FQNEAQ (reference sequence). V dropped 4 bases and J dropped 8; count of bases not matched to a gene: 15. This CDR3 spans 17 amino acids. CDR3 in DNA: TGTGCCAGCAGCTGGGGTCCGGGACAGGGGTTACTGGGTACGCAGTATTTT. Translation: CASSWGPGQGLLGTQYF.

Note on this clonotype: Its ends do not fully match the called genes, so a read error is possible. This chain connects TRBV29-1 to TRBJ1-2; tentatively, D is TRBD1 (5 bases). Germline CDR1 is SQVTM and CDR2 is ANQGSEA. This CDR3 contains 13 residues. The CDR3: CSALEGSGYGFTF. The CDR3 DNA sequence: TGCAGCGCCCTCGAGGGGAGCGGCTATGGCTTCACCTTC.

Ten or more counts support this clonotype. The chain carries TRBV5-1 and TRBJ2-1, with 7 nucleotides matching TRBD1. The germline V gene encodes CDR1 SGHRS and CDR2 YFSETQ. The CDR3 length is 15 residues. The trim removed 2 bases at V and 7 bases at J, leaving 9 bases unmatched. The CDR3 bases are TGCGCCAGCAGCTTCACCGGGACAGAGGTTAATGAGCAGTTCTTC. This gives the protein CASSFTGTEVNEQFF.

The V call is TRBV9, the J call TRBJ1-5; TRBD1 aligns across 8 bases. With 6 bases clipped from V and 9 bases from J, the junction kept 5 bases outside the gene matches. The CDR3 is 12 residues long. Per the germline V gene, CDR1 is SGDLS and CDR2 is YYNGEE. CDR3 sequence reads: CASNEGTGPQHF. DNA of the CDR3: TGTGCCAGCAACGAAGGGACAGGGCCCCAGCATTTT.

In its sample, this clonotype was seen a few times. The chain links TRBV4-1 to TRBJ1-6; the match to TRBD1 covers 11 bases. V dropped 1 base and J dropped 8; count of bases not matched to a gene: 4. CDR3 length: 16 amino acids. The V gene's germline CDR1 is MGHRA and CDR2 YSYEKL. The DNA for the CDR3 is TGCGCCAGCAGCCAAGCCGGACAGGGGGCCTATTCACCCCTCCACTTT. Protein sequence: CASSQAGQGAYSPLHF.

The chain carries TRBV12-3 or TRBV12-4 and TRBJ1-1; TRBD1 agrees at 7 bases. The junction had 7 bases not matched to a gene; V was cut back by 5 bases and J by 4 bases. This CDR3 has 14 amino acids. This CDR3 reads CASSKQGLGTEAFF. The CDR3 DNA reads as TGTGCCAGCAGTAAACAGGGGCTTGGCACTGAAGCTTTCTTT.

The rearrangement joins TRBV11-2 to TRBJ1-3; the D gene is possibly TRBD1 (5 bases). Trimming took 3 bases from V and 4 from J, leaving 16 bases between them. Germline-derived CDR1 and CDR2 are SGHAT and FQNNGV. There are 16 residues in the CDR3. The chain's CDR3 is CASSFGRQLGGNTIYF. In nucleotides, the CDR3 is TGTGCCAGCAGCTTCGGACGACAGTTGGGAGGAAACACCATATATTTT.

This clonotype was seen a handful of times. This chain uses TRBV7-3 with TRBJ2-5; D unresolved. Germline V lookup: CDR1 SGHTA, CDR2 FQGTGA. Between the trimmed V and J ends, which lost 4 bases and 1 base, there was a span of 10 bases. The CDR3 runs 14 residues. The DNA of the CDR3 is TGTGCCAGCAGCTCCCCAGGAGTCCAAGAGACCCAGTACTTC. The encoded protein is CASSSPGVQETQYF. Based on the CDR3 plus reference TRBV7-3 and TRBJ2-5, the full variable domain is GAGVSQTPSNKVTEKGKYVELRCDPISGHTALYWYRQSLGQGPEFLIYFQGTGAADDSGLPNDRFFAVRPEGSVSTLKIQRTERGDSAVYLCASSSPGVQETQYFGPGTRLLVL.

Here the CDR3 reads CASSLVFGGNTWAEAFF. CDR3 sequence (DNA): TGCGCCAGCAGCTTGGTGTTCGGGGGGAATACTTGGGCTGAAGCTTTCTTT. The genes are TRBV5-1 and TRBJ1-1, with a possible D match to TRBD1 (5 bases). This CDR3 comprises 17 residues. CDR1 and CDR2 from the germline V gene are SGHRS and YFSETQ. The ends were cut back, 0 bases at V and 6 bases at J, with 21 bases in the middle. The full variable domain, with the rest looked up from reference TRBV5-1 and TRBJ1-1, is KAGVTQTPRYLIKTRGQQVTLSCSPISGHRSVSWYQQTPGQGLQFLFEYFSETQRNKGNFPGRFSGRQFSNSRSEMNVSTLELGDSALYLCASSLVFGGNTWAEAFFGQGTRLTVV.

The genes are TRBV12-3 or TRBV12-4 and TRBJ2-7, with 11 bases lining up with TRBD1. CDR3 length equals 15 residues. With 0 bases clipped from V and 2 bases from J, the junction kept 0 bases outside the gene matches. The CDR3 DNA reads TGTGCCAGCAGTTTAGCGGGACAGGGGGCCTACGAGCAGTACTTC. As protein: CASSLAGQGAYEQYF.

This clonotype was observed a handful of times. The gene calls are TRBV28 and TRBJ1-4; the D is unclear. The germline V gene has CDR1 MDHEN and CDR2 SYDVKM. With 7 bases removed from V and 7 bases from J, the gap between germline ends came to 13 bases. The CDR3 is 13 amino acids. In nucleotides, the CDR3 is TGTGCCAGCACCTACACCACGGGTGAAAAACTGTTTTTT. This codes for CASTYTTGEKLFF.